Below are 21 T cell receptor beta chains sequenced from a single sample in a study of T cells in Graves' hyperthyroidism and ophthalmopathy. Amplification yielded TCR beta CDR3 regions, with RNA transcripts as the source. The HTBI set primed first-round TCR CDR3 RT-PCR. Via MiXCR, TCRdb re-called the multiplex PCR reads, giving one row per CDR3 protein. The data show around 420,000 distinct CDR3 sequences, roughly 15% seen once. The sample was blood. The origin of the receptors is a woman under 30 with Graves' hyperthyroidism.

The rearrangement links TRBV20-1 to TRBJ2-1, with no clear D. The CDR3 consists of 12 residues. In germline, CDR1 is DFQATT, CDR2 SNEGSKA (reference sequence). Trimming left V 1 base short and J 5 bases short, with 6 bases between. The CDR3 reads CSARVLNNEQFF. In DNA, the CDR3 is TGCAGTGCTAGAGTACTGAACAATGAGCAGTTCTTC.

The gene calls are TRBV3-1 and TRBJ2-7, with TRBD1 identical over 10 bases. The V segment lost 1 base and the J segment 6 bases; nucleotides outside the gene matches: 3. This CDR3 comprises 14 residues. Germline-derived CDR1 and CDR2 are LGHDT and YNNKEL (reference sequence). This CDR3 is CASSQGQGAAEQYF. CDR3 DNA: TGTGCCAGCAGCCAAGGACAGGGGGCCGCCGAGCAGTACTTC.

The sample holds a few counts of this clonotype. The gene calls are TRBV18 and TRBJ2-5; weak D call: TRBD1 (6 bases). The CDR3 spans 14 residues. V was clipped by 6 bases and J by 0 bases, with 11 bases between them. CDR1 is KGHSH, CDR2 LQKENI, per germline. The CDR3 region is CASSLRTDQETQYF. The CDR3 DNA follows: TGTGCCAGCTCCCTACGGACAGACCAAGAGACCCAGTACTTC. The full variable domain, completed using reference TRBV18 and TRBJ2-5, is NAGVMQNPRHLVRRRGQEARLRCSPMKGHSHVYWYRQLPEEGLKFMVYLQKENIIDESGMPKERFSAEFPKEGPSILRIQQVVRGDSAAYFCASSLRTDQETQYFGPGTRLLVL.

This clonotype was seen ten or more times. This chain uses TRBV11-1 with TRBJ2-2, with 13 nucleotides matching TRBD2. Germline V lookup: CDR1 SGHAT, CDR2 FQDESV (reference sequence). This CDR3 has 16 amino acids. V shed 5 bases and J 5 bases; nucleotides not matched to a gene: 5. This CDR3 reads CASSPRGLAGTGELFF. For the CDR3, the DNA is TGTGCCAGCAGCCCGCGGGGACTAGCGGGAACCGGGGAGCTGTTTTTT.

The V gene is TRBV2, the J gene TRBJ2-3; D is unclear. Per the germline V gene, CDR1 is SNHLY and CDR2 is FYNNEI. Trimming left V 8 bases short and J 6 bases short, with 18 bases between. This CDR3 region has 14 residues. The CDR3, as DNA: TGTGCCAGCTATGGGGTCTTAGGTTTGGATACGCAGTATTTT. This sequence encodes CASYGVLGLDTQYF.

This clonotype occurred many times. The chain's CDR3 is CSVPGQHYNEQFF. CDR3 nucleotides: TGCAGCGTGCCGGGACAGCACTACAATGAGCAGTTCTTC. J is TRBJ2-1 and V is TRBV29-1; 7 bases are a match to TRBD1. V shed 6 bases, J shed 3 bases, and the junction held 5 bases outside the gene matches. The germline V gene encodes CDR1 SQVTM and CDR2 ANQGSEA. This CDR3 is built from 13 residues.

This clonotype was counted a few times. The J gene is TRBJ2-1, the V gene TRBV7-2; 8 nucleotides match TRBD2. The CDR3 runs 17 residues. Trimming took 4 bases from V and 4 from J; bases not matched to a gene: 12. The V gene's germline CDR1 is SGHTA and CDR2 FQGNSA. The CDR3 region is CASSSRRTSWSYNEQFF. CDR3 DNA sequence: TGTGCCAGCAGCTCCCGTAGGACTAGCTGGAGTTACAATGAGCAGTTCTTC.

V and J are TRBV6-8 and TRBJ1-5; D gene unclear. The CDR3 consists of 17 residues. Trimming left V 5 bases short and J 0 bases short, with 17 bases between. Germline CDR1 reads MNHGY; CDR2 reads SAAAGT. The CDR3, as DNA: TGTGCCAGCAGTCCTACGGCGCGGGAATATAGCAATCAGCCCCAGCATTTT. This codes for CASSPTAREYSNQPQHF.

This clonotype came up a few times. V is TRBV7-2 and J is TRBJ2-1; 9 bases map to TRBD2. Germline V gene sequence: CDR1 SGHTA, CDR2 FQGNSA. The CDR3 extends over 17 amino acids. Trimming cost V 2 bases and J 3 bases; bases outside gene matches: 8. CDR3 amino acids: CASSLSLVAGVYNEQFF. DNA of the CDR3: TGTGCCAGCAGCTTAAGCTTGGTAGCGGGAGTCTACAATGAGCAGTTCTTC.

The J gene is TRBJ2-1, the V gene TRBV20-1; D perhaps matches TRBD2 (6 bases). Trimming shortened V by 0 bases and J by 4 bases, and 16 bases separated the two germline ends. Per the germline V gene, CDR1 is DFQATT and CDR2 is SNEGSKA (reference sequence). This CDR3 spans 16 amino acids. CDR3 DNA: TGCAGTGCTAGAGATCTCGGCGGGGTAATTTACAATGAGCAGTTCTTC. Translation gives CSARDLGGVIYNEQFF.

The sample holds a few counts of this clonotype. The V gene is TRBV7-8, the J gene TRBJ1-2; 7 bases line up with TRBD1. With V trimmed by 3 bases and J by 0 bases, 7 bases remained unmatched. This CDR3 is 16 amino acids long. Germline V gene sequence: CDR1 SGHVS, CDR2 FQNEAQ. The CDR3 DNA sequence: TGTGCCAGCAGCTTGTATCCGGGGACAGCTAACTATGGCTACACCTTC. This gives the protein CASSLYPGTANYGYTF.

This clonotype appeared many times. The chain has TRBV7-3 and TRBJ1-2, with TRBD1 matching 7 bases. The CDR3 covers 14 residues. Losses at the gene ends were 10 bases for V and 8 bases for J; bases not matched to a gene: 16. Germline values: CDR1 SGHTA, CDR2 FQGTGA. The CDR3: CAKSIDRARGGYTF. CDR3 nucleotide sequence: TGTGCCAAATCGATAGACAGGGCAAGAGGGGGCTACACCTTC.

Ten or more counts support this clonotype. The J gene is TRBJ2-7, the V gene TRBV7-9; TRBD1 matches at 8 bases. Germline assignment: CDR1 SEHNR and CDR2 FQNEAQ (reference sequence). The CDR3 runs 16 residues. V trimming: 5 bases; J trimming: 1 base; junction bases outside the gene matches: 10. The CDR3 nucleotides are TGTGCCAGCAGCGCTCAGCAGGGGGCCGAATCCTACGAGCAGTACTTC. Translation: CASSAQQGAESYEQYF.

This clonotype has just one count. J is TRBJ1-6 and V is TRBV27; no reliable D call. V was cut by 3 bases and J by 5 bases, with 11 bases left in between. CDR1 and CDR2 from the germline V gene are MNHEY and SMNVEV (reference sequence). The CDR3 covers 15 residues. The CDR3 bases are TGTGCCAGCAGTTTTGAGGGCGCCGATAATTCACCCCTCCACTTT. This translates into CASSFEGADNSPLHF.

As DNA, the CDR3 is TGCAGTGCTAGTCTTGCGGGTGAGGGTGGCTACACCTTC. This sequence encodes CSASLAGEGGYTF. V and J are TRBV20-1 and TRBJ1-2; no clear D. CDR3 length: 13 amino acids. Germline-derived CDR1 and CDR2 are DFQATT and SNEGSKA (reference sequence). Trimming took 3 bases from V and 7 from J, leaving 15 bases between them.

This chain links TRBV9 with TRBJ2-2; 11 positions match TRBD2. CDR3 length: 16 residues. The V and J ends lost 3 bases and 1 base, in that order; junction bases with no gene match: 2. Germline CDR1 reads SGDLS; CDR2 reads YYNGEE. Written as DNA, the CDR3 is TGTGCCAGCAGCGCTGGACTAGCGGGGAACACCGGGGAGCTGTTTTTT. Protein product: CASSAGLAGNTGELFF.

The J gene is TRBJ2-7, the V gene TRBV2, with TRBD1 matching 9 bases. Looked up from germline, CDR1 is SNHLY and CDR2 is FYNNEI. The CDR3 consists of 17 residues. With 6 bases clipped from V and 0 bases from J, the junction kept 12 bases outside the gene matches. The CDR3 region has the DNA TGTGCCAGCAGCCACCGGAGAGGGACAGGGCACTCCTACGAGCAGTACTTC. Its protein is CASSHRRGTGHSYEQYF.

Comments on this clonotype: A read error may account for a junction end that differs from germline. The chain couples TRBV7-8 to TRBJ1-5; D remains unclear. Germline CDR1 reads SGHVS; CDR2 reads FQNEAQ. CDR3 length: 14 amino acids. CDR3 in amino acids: CASRLGSANQPQHF. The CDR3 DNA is TGTGCCAGCAGATTAGGGTCTGCTAATCAGCCCCAGCATTTT.

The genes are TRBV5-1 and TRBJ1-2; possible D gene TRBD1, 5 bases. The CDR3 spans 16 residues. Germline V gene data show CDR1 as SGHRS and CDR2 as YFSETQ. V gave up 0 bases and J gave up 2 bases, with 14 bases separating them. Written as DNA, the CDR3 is TGCGCCAGCAGCTTGGCCTCAGGGAGGAACAACTATGGCTACACCTTC. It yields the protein CASSLASGRNNYGYTF.

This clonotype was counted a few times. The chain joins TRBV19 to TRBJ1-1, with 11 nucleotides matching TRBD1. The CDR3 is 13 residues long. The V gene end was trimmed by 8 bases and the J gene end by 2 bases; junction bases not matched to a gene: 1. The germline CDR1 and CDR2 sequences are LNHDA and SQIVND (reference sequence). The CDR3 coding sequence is TGTGCCAGTGGGACAGGGGGAAACACTGAAGCTTTCTTT. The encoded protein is CASGTGGNTEAFF.

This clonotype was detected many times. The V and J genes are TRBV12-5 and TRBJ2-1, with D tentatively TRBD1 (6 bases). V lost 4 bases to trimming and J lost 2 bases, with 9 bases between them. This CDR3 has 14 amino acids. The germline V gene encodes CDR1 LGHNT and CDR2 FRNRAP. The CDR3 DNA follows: TGTGCTAGTGGTTCCCAGGGGACCTACAATGAGCAGTTCTTC. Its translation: CASGSQGTYNEQFF.